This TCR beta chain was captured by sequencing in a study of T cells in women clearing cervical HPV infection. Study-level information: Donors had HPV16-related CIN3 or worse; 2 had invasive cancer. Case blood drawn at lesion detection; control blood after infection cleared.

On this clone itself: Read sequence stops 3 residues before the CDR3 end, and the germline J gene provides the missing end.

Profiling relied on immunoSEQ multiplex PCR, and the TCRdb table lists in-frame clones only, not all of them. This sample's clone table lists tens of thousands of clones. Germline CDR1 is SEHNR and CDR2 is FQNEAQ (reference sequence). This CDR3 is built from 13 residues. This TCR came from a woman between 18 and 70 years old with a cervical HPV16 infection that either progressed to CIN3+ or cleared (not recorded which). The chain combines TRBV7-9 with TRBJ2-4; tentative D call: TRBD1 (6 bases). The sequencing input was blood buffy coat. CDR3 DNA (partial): TGTGCCAGCAGCTACGGGACAAACTATGGT. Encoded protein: CASSYGTNYG. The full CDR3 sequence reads CASSYGTNYGQYF.